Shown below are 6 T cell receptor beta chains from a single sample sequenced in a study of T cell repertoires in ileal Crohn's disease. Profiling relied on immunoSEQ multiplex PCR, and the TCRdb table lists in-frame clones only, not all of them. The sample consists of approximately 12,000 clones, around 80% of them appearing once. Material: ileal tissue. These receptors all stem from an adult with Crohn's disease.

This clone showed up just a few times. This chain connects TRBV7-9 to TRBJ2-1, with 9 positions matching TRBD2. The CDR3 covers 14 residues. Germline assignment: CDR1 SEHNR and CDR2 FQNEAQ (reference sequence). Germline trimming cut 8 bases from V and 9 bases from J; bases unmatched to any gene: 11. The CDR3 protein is CASLAGAPWSEQFF. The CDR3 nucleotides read TGTGCCAGCTTAGCGGGAGCGCCCTGGAGTGAGCAGTTCTTC.

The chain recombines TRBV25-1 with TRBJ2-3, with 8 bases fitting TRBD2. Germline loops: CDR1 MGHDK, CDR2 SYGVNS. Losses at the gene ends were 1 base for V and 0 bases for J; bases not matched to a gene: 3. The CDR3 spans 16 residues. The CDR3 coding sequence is TGTGCCAGCAGTGAATCCCCGGGAGGGAGCACAGATACGCAGTATTTT. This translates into CASSESPGGSTDTQYF.

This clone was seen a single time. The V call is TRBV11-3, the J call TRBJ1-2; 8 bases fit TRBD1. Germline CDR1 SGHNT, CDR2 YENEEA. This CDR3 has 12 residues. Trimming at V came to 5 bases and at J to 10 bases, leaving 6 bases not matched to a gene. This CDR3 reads CASSLDRGDYTF. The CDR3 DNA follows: TGTGCCAGCAGCCTCGACAGGGGCGACTACACCTTC.

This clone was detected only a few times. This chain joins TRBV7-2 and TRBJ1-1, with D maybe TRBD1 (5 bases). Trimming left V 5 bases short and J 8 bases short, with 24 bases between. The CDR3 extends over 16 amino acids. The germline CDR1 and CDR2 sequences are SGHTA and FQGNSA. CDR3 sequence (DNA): TGTGCCAGCAGCCTGACCCCGGACACCATGGTTAAGGAAGCTTTCTTT. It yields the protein CASSLTPDTMVKEAFF.

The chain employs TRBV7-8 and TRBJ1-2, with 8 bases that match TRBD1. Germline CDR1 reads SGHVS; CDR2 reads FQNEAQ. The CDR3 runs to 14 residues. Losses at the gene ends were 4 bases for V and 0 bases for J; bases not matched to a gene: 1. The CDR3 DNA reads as TGTGCCAGCAGCTGGGGACAGGCTAACTATGGCTACACCTTC. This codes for CASSWGQANYGYTF.

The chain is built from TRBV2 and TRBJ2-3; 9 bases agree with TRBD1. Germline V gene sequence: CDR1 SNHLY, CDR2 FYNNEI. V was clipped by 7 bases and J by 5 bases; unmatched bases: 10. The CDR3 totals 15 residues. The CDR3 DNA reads TGTGCCAGCACCCAAAGGACAGGGGTAATAGATACGCAGTATTTT. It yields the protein CASTQRTGVIDTQYF. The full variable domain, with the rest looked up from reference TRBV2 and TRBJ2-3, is EPEVTQTPSHQVTQMGQEVILRCVPISNHLYFYWYRQILGQKVEFLVSFYNNEISEKSEIFDDQFSVERPDGSNFTLKIRSTKLEDSAMYFCASTQRTGVIDTQYFGPGTRLTVL.